Each of the 20 T cell receptor beta chains below was sequenced from the same sample in a study of shared clonotypes between healthy human individuals (dated by TCRdb to about 2020). The protocol used for the library was the immunoSEQ multiplex PCR assay. The table comes from immuneACCESS by way of TCRdb, which keeps in-frame sequences with V and J called. Part of the clones is missing from these tables; in studies checked, under half for an unresolved V gene and the rest for unknown reasons. This sample gives about 770,000 clones in total; roughly two thirds of them show up just once. The ten largest clones take up more than 1.5% of the sample. Material for sequencing was memory CD4+ T cells sorted from blood. The cell subset or site label corresponds to: CD45RA-negative fraction. The receptor source for this set is a woman in her twenties or thirties in good health.

This clone was picked up one time. The rearrangement links TRBV5-1 to TRBJ1-4, with TRBD1 matching over 7 bases. Germline CDR1 is SGHRS and CDR2 is YFSETQ. J lost 3 bases, V lost 2 bases, and 7 bases had no gene match. CDR3 length: 16 residues. CDR3: CASSFTGETSNEKLFF. In DNA, the CDR3 is TGCGCCAGCAGCTTTACAGGGGAGACGTCTAATGAAAAACTGTTTTTT. The complete variable domain, with remaining parts taken from reference TRBV5-1 and TRBJ1-4, reads KAGVTQTPRYLIKTRGQQVTLSCSPISGHRSVSWYQQTPGQGLQFLFEYFSETQRNKGNFPGRFSGRQFSNSRSEMNVSTLELGDSALYLCASSFTGETSNEKLFFGSGTQLSVL.

This clone was found many times. The V call is TRBV28, the J call TRBJ2-1, with D unresolved. Trimming took 3 bases from V and 4 from J, leaving 10 bases between them. There are 14 residues in the CDR3. Germline CDR1 MDHEN, CDR2 SYDVKM. The CDR3 DNA reads as TGTGCCAGCAGTTTTTCGACTCCTTACAATGAGCAGTTCTTC. Translating gives CASSFSTPYNEQFF.

The chain uses TRBV15 and TRBJ1-5; D call uncertain. The germline V gene has CDR1 LNHNV and CDR2 YYDKDF (reference sequence). This CDR3 spans 15 amino acids. The germline V and J ends were trimmed by 5 bases and 6 bases, with 17 bases remaining between them. CDR3 sequence (DNA): TGTGCCACCAGCCCCCGGGCCCACGGGATTCAGCCCCAGCATTTT. Translation: CATSPRAHGIQPQHF.

There are a few counts of this clone. The V gene is TRBV6-1, the J gene TRBJ1-1, with 8 positions matching TRBD1. V lost 1 base and J lost 4; bases outside the gene matches: 5. This CDR3 region has 15 residues. Germline V gives CDR1 MNHNS, CDR2 SASEGT. The CDR3 bases are TGTGCCAGCAGTGAAGGCAGGGGGCTTGGCACTGAAGCTTTCTTT. It specifies CASSEGRGLGTEAFF.

V usage is TRBV5-6 and J usage is TRBJ2-7, with TRBD1 identical over 10 bases. Trimming at V came to 3 bases and at J to 5 bases, leaving 8 bases not matched to a gene. Per the germline V gene, CDR1 is SGHDT and CDR2 is YYEEEE. The CDR3 has 15 residues. The CDR3 coding sequence is TGTGCCAGCAGCTCCGTGGGACAGGGGAAGCACGAGCAGTACTTC. Translating it yields CASSSVGQGKHEQYF. The variable domain in full, with the rest retrieved from reference TRBV5-6 and TRBJ2-7, is DAGVTQSPTHLIKTRGQQVTLRCSPKSGHDTVSWYQQALGQGPQFIFQYYEEEERQRGNFPDRFSGHQFPNYSSELNVNALLLGDSALYLCASSSVGQGKHEQYFGPGTRLTVT.

The chain carries TRBV11-2 and TRBJ2-2, with no clear D. The CDR3 has 13 amino acids. The V end lost 5 bases, the J end lost 6 bases, and 10 bases lay between the germline ends. CDR1 and CDR2 from the germline V gene are SGHAT and FQNNGV. CDR3 loop: CASSRGFPGELFF. CDR3 nucleotide sequence: TGTGCCAGCAGCCGCGGATTCCCCGGGGAGCTGTTTTTT.

This chain uses TRBV27 with TRBJ2-3; 7 bases align to TRBD2. The V segment lost 8 bases and the J segment 8 bases; nucleotides outside the gene matches: 19. Per the germline V gene, CDR1 is MNHEY and CDR2 is SMNVEV (reference sequence). The CDR3 runs 16 residues. The CDR3 here is CASLPRSGGSGATQYF. DNA of the CDR3: TGTGCCAGCCTACCAAGGTCCGGGGGGAGTGGGGCTACGCAGTATTTT.

The CDR3 loop reads CASSLLAGGANDEQYF. The CDR3 region has the DNA TGTGCCAGCAGCCTACTAGCCGGGGGCGCTAACGACGAGCAGTACTTC. The chain couples TRBV7-9 to TRBJ2-7; D possibly uses TRBD1 or TRBD2 (6 bases each). Germline V lookup: CDR1 SEHNR, CDR2 FQNEAQ (reference sequence). The length of the CDR3 is 16 residues. Trimming shortened V by 5 bases and J by 5 bases, and 22 bases separated the two germline ends.

The chain is built from TRBV5-1 and TRBJ2-5; no definite D call. Germline lookup yields CDR1 SGHRS and CDR2 YFSETQ. The V gene lost 7 bases and the J gene lost 2 bases, with 9 bases spanning the gap. The CDR3 spans 12 residues. DNA of the CDR3: TGCGCCAGCGCACAGTATCAAGAGACCCAGTACTTC. Protein sequence: CASAQYQETQYF.

The CDR3 reads CASNKGQGFNQPQHF. The CDR3 DNA reads as TGTGCCAGCAACAAGGGACAGGGCTTCAATCAGCCCCAGCATTTT. V is TRBV28 and J is TRBJ1-5; TRBD1 matches at 9 bases. The germline V gene encodes CDR1 MDHEN and CDR2 SYDVKM. V dropped 7 bases and J dropped 3; count of bases not matched to a gene: 7. CDR3 length: 15 residues.

The rearrangement uses TRBV11-1 and TRBJ2-1; 14 bases line up with TRBD2. Germline assignment: CDR1 SGHAT and CDR2 FQDESV (reference sequence). Losses at the gene ends were 6 bases for V and 7 bases for J; bases not matched to a gene: 8. The CDR3 has 16 amino acids. The CDR3 loop is CASSDPGTSGRNEQFF. CDR3 in DNA: TGTGCCAGCAGTGACCCCGGGACTAGCGGGAGAAATGAGCAGTTCTTC.

The J gene is TRBJ2-2, the V gene TRBV5-1, with a tentative D call TRBD2 (6 bases). V shed 4 bases and J shed 0 bases, with 13 bases lying between them. In germline, CDR1 is SGHRS, CDR2 YFSETQ. The CDR3 is 16 amino acids. The CDR3 region is CASSHPGEANTGELFF. In DNA, the CDR3 is TGCGCCAGCAGCCATCCGGGGGAGGCGAACACCGGGGAGCTGTTTTTT.

V is TRBV18 and J is TRBJ2-7; 15 bases map to TRBD2. Germline V lookup: CDR1 KGHSH, CDR2 LQKENI. The CDR3 loop spans 15 amino acids. Trimming removed 2 bases from V and 5 bases from J; junction bases left unmatched: 1. The CDR3 sequence: CASSPGTSGRHEQYF. In DNA form, the CDR3 reads TGTGCCAGCTCACCAGGGACTAGCGGGAGGCACGAGCAGTACTTC.

The rearrangement joins TRBV5-1 to TRBJ1-4; D is possibly TRBD1 (6 bases). V shed 0 bases and J shed 12 bases, with 9 bases lying between them. CDR3 length: 12 amino acids. Germline CDR1 reads SGHRS; CDR2 reads YFSETQ. The chain's CDR3 is CASSLDKGELFF. Written as DNA, the CDR3 is TGCGCCAGCAGCTTGGATAAGGGGGAACTGTTTTTT.

This sequence joins TRBV7-9 and TRBJ1-2; D is undetermined. CDR1 and CDR2 (germline): SEHNR, FQNEAQ (reference sequence). V lost 3 bases and J lost 4, with 15 bases in between. The CDR3 loop spans 15 amino acids. The CDR3 nucleotides read TGTGCCAGCAGCTTCTCACGGGGTACCCTCTATGGCTACACCTTC. This gives the protein CASSFSRGTLYGYTF.

The chain links TRBV27 to TRBJ1-5; possible D gene TRBD1, 6 bases. Per germline, CDR1 MNHEY and CDR2 SMNVEV (reference sequence). V dropped 5 bases and J dropped 5 bases, with 16 bases sitting between them. There are 15 residues in the CDR3. CDR3 loop: CASSPYRAQDQPQHF. CDR3 in DNA: TGTGCCAGCAGTCCCTACAGGGCACAGGATCAGCCCCAGCATTTT.

There are a few counts of this clone. This rearrangement joins TRBV6-4 to TRBJ1-1; 9 bases agree with TRBD1. J lost 0 bases, V lost 8 bases, and 19 bases had no gene match. The germline V gene encodes CDR1 MRHNA and CDR2 SNTAGT. The CDR3 has 19 amino acids. The CDR3 loop is CASYLDRGLGSSMNTEAFF. CDR3 in DNA: TGTGCCAGCTATCTGGACAGGGGACTTGGTTCCTCGATGAACACTGAAGCTTTCTTT.

This clone was counted between two and nine times. The chain is built from TRBV11-2 and TRBJ1-1, with D tentatively TRBD1 (6 bases). Germline CDR1 is SGHAT and CDR2 is FQNNGV. The V end was cut by 2 bases, the J end by 0 bases, with 10 bases between. The CDR3 loop spans 15 amino acids. The CDR3 loop reads CASSLQGSVNTEAFF. DNA of the CDR3: TGTGCCAGCAGCTTACAGGGGTCGGTGAACACTGAAGCTTTCTTT.

The chain has TRBV28 and TRBJ2-7, with unresolved D. This CDR3 is 14 amino acids long. Germline V gene lookup returns CDR1 MDHEN and CDR2 SYDVKM. The V gene lost 5 bases and the J gene lost 2 bases, with 13 bases spanning the gap. DNA of the CDR3: TGTGCCAGCAGTGACCCCAGGAATCCCTACGAGCAGTACTTC. This translates into CASSDPRNPYEQYF.

This clone was seen a single time. CDR3 loop: CASTRRQGARYEQYF. The CDR3 bases are TGTGCCAGCACTCGCCGTCAGGGGGCGAGGTACGAGCAGTACTTC. The chain has TRBV2 and TRBJ2-7; 8 positions match TRBD1. CDR3 length equals 15 residues. The V and J ends lost 7 bases and 4 bases, in that order; junction bases with no gene match: 12. Germline V lookup: CDR1 SNHLY, CDR2 FYNNEI. Full variable domain (outside the CDR3, taken from reference TRBV2 and TRBJ2-7): EPEVTQTPSHQVTQMGQEVILRCVPISNHLYFYWYRQILGQKVEFLVSFYNNEISEKSEIFDDQFSVERPDGSNFTLKIRSTKLEDSAMYFCASTRRQGARYEQYFGPGTRLTVT.